The clone carrying this TCR beta chain has more than one count but fewer than ten. Per sample, extraction of total RNA gave at least 5.5 micrograms in every case. This sample is part of a study of blood T cells in healthy people across ages. Per germline, CDR1 DFQATT and CDR2 SNEGSKA (reference sequence). The CDR3 spans 14 residues. Trimming removed 5 bases from V and 4 bases from J; junction bases left unmatched: 8. Using a J-beta primer mix together with a sample-barcoded 5' primer, a second PCR was run for about 6 to 12 cycles. TCRdb re-derived calls from the 5' RACE reads in MiXCR, one entry per CDR3 protein. This sample yields around 1,800,000 distinct CDR3 sequences, of which roughly two fifths are seen a single time; 20% to 25% belongs to the top ten.

The chain uses TRBV20-1 and TRBJ2-1; 7 positions agree with TRBD2. The TCR originated in a human donor in good health. The sample comprised blood. The CDR3 bases are TGCAGTGCTTTCCAGGCGGGAGCTTACAATGAGCAGTTCTTC. Translated, it gives CSAFQAGAYNEQFF.